This entry lists 19 T cell receptor beta chains sequenced from one sample in a study of blood T cell repertoires in COVID-19 (dated by TCRdb to 2020 to 2022). Library construction relied on the immunoSEQ multiplex PCR assay. TCRdb obtained this table from immuneACCESS and retained in-frame rearrangements with V and J assigned. These tables miss some clones; where compared with another copy, unresolved V genes account for less than half of the shortfall, and the remainder is unexplained. This sample holds roughly 200,000 clones; about 77% were observed only once. The ten largest make up approximately 3% of the sample. The material sequenced was peripheral blood. The receptors were gathered from a woman aged 80 or over with active or convalescent COVID-19.

This chain joins TRBV27 and TRBJ1-6; tentative D call: TRBD1 (6 bases). This CDR3 has 16 amino acids. V dropped 6 bases and J dropped 0 bases, with 12 bases sitting between them. The germline V gene encodes CDR1 MNHEY and CDR2 SMNVEV (reference sequence). The DNA for the CDR3 is TGTGCCAGCAGAACGACAGGAAGCTCCTATAATTCACCCCTCCACTTT. As protein: CASRTTGSSYNSPLHF.

The chain carries TRBV5-1 and TRBJ2-3; TRBD1 aligns across 8 bases. This CDR3 is 15 amino acids long. The germline CDR1 and CDR2 sequences are SGHRS and YFSETQ. Losses at the gene ends were 2 bases for V and 5 bases for J; bases not matched to a gene: 7. CDR3 sequence reads: CASSLQGVGKDTQYF. The DNA for the CDR3 is TGCGCCAGCAGCTTACAGGGGGTCGGTAAAGATACGCAGTATTTT.

J is TRBJ2-6 and V is TRBV27; 10 bases are shared with TRBD1. Germline V CDR1 and CDR2: MNHEY, SMNVEV (reference sequence). The V segment lost 6 bases and the J segment 2 bases; nucleotides outside the gene matches: 7. The CDR3 covers 17 residues. The CDR3, as DNA: TGTGCCAGCAGCCCGGGACAGGGGTCCCCTGGGGCCAACGTCCTGACTTTC. Amino acids: CASSPGQGSPGANVLTF.

This clone was counted only a few times. The chain uses TRBV5-1 and TRBJ2-1, with TRBD2 matching over 7 bases. This CDR3 contains 17 residues. CDR1 is SGHRS and CDR2 is YFSETQ in the germline V gene. The V and J ends lost 4 bases and 0 bases, in that order; junction bases with no gene match: 10. CDR3 sequence: CASSPGGGQSSYNEQFF. DNA for the CDR3: TGCGCCAGCAGCCCGGGGGGAGGTCAGAGCTCCTACAATGAGCAGTTCTTC.

The CDR3 bases are TGTGCCAGCAGCCTGGCGGGGGGGCCCGATACGCAGTATTTT. Translated, it gives CASSLAGGPDTQYF. The genes are TRBV3-1 (or the pseudogene TRBV3-2) and TRBJ2-3; 9 nucleotides agree with TRBD2. The V segment lost 4 bases and the J segment 6 bases; nucleotides outside the gene matches: 5. This CDR3 spans 14 amino acids. Per the germline V gene, CDR1 is LGHDT and CDR2 is YNNKEL (reference sequence).

In the case of this clone: Other DNA sequences in the same sample also yield this CDR3. The chain uses TRBV4-2 and TRBJ2-7, with 15 bases that match TRBD2. Losses at the gene ends were 4 bases for V and 1 base for J; bases not matched to a gene: 2. Germline loops: CDR1 LGHNA, CDR2 YNFKEQ. CDR3 length: 16 amino acids. The CDR3 DNA is TGTGCCAGCAGCCTCGGACTAGCGGGGGGGTCCTACGAGCAGTACTTC. It yields the protein CASSLGLAGGSYEQYF.

In this sample, this clone turned up once. CDR3 coding DNA: TGTGCCAGCTCACCACAACAGGAGACGGCTAGCAATCAGCCCCAGCATTTT. It specifies CASSPQQETASNQPQHF. This chain connects TRBV18 to TRBJ1-5; D is perhaps TRBD1 (5 bases). V lost 1 base, J lost 0 bases, and 13 bases lay in between. CDR3 length: 17 residues. Germline CDR1 reads KGHSH; CDR2 reads LQKENI.

The chain links TRBV5-1 to TRBJ1-1, with 7 bases aligning to TRBD1. The V gene end was trimmed by 0 bases and the J gene end by 5 bases; junction bases not matched to a gene: 4. Germline V lookup: CDR1 SGHRS, CDR2 YFSETQ. The length of the CDR3 is 14 residues. The CDR3 DNA is TGCGCCAGCAGCTTGGGACAGGGTGTGACTGAAGCTTTCTTT. Translating it yields CASSLGQGVTEAFF.

The chain combines TRBV28 with TRBJ2-2; D not certain. The CDR3 is 13 amino acids. Trimming took 2 bases from V and 7 from J, leaving 8 bases between them. CDR1 is MDHEN, CDR2 SYDVKM, per germline. CDR3 loop: CASSLTLIGELFF. DNA for the CDR3: TGTGCCAGCAGTTTAACCCTAATCGGGGAGCTGTTTTTT.

V and J are TRBV2 and TRBJ2-5; TRBD1 matches 8 bases. The CDR3 has 16 residues. CDR1 is SNHLY, CDR2 FYNNEI, per germline. The J segment lost 5 bases and the V segment lost 6 bases, leaving 14 bases of the junction unmatched. CDR3 coding DNA: TGTGCCAGCAGCCCCCCCGGACAGGGCTTTAGGGAGACCCAGTACTTC. Translated: CASSPPGQGFRETQYF. The full variable domain, rest sourced from reference TRBV2 and TRBJ2-5, is EPEVTQTPSHQVTQMGQEVILRCVPISNHLYFYWYRQILGQKVEFLVSFYNNEISEKSEIFDDQFSVERPDGSNFTLKIRSTKLEDSAMYFCASSPPGQGFRETQYFGPGTRLLVL.

The chain employs TRBV7-9 and TRBJ2-7; 8 nucleotides align to TRBD1. Trimming cost V 5 bases and J 5 bases; bases outside gene matches: 11. The CDR3 is 15 residues long. Germline CDR1 is SEHNR and CDR2 is FQNEAQ (reference sequence). For the CDR3, the DNA is TGTGCCAGCAGCCCCAGGAGACAGGGGACCCACGAGCAGTACTTC. Residues: CASSPRRQGTHEQYF.

The CDR3 spells CASRSDRGRYGYTF. DNA of the CDR3: TGTGCCAGCAGATCCGACAGGGGGAGATATGGCTACACCTTC. The chain carries TRBV28 and TRBJ1-2; 9 bases are a match to TRBD1. The CDR3 is 14 amino acids. V gave up 6 bases and J gave up 5 bases; unmatched junction bases: 7. CDR1 and CDR2 (germline): MDHEN, SYDVKM.

The J gene is TRBJ1-3, the V gene TRBV28; D not certain. Trimming left V 8 bases short and J 0 bases short, with 2 bases between. Germline V lookup: CDR1 MDHEN, CDR2 SYDVKM. The CDR3 sequence is 11 residues long. This chain's CDR3 is CASHSGNTIYF. CDR3 bases: TGTGCCAGCCACTCTGGAAACACCATATATTTT. The entire variable domain, with the rest obtained from reference TRBV28 and TRBJ1-3, is as follows: DVKVTQSSRYLVKRTGEKVFLECVQDMDHENMFWYRQDPGLGLRLIYFSYDVKMKEKGDIPEGYSVSREKKERFSLILESASTNQTSMYLCASHSGNTIYFGEGSWLTVV.

This clone has more than one count but fewer than ten. Relative to the germline gene, one junction end is altered; a read error may explain this. The chain couples TRBV2 to TRBJ1-1; possibly TRBD1 for D (5 bases). This CDR3 has 15 residues. The germline V gene encodes CDR1 SNHLY and CDR2 FYNNEI. The CDR3 DNA follows: TGTGCCAGCAGAGCCACCCTACGACAGAACGCTGAAGCTTTCTTT. Encoded protein: CASRATLRQNAEAFF.

This chain connects TRBV5-1 to TRBJ2-3; 10 bases agree with TRBD2. The CDR3 sequence is 16 residues long. V gave up 2 bases and J gave up 6 bases; unmatched junction bases: 9. Germline V gene data show CDR1 as SGHRS and CDR2 as YFSETQ. The chain's CDR3 is CASSFLAGASSDTQYF. The CDR3 nucleotides are TGCGCCAGCAGCTTTCTAGCGGGGGCCTCTTCGGATACGCAGTATTTT.

This rearrangement joins TRBV5-1 to TRBJ2-1; 10 nucleotides align to TRBD2. Germline CDR1 SGHRS, CDR2 YFSETQ. The CDR3 has 17 amino acids. J lost 0 bases, V lost 4 bases, and 7 bases had no gene match. The CDR3 protein is CASSTGLAEISYNEQFF. In nucleotides, the CDR3 is TGCGCCAGCAGCACTGGACTAGCGGAGATCTCCTACAATGAGCAGTTCTTC. The variable domain in full, with the rest retrieved from reference TRBV5-1 and TRBJ2-1, is KAGVTQTPRYLIKTRGQQVTLSCSPISGHRSVSWYQQTPGQGLQFLFEYFSETQRNKGNFPGRFSGRQFSNSRSEMNVSTLELGDSALYLCASSTGLAEISYNEQFFGPGTRLTVL.

This chain connects TRBV7-8 to TRBJ2-7; 9 nucleotides line up with TRBD2. The CDR3 has 15 amino acids. The J segment lost 4 bases and the V segment lost 5 bases, leaving 9 bases of the junction unmatched. The germline gives CDR1 SGHVS, CDR2 FQNEAQ. The CDR3 protein is CASSPSGLAYYEQYF. DNA of the CDR3: TGTGCCAGCAGCCCCTCGGGACTAGCTTATTACGAGCAGTACTTC.

Here the CDR3 reads CASSLGGAYEKLFF. The CDR3 DNA reads TGTGCCAGCAGTCTTGGGGGGGCTTACGAAAAACTGTTTTTT. This sequence joins TRBV7-2 and TRBJ1-4; D may be TRBD1 (6 bases). CDR3 length: 14 residues. Germline lookup yields CDR1 SGHTA and CDR2 FQGNSA. V was trimmed by 6 bases and J by 8 bases, leaving 16 bases between them.

The chain is built from TRBV7-9 and TRBJ1-1; maybe TRBD1 (6 bases). The length of the CDR3 is 14 residues. Germline CDR1 is SEHNR and CDR2 is FQNEAQ (reference sequence). With 6 bases removed from V and 4 bases from J, the gap between germline ends came to 15 bases. DNA for the CDR3: TGTGCCAGCAGACAACAGCTAGGGGGCACTGAAGCTTTCTTT. Its protein product is CASRQQLGGTEAFF. Full variable domain (rest looked up from reference TRBV7-9 and TRBJ1-1): DTGVSQNPRHKITKRGQNVTFRCDPISEHNRLYWYRQTLGQGPEFLTYFQNEAQLEKSRLLSDRFSAERPKGSFSTLEIQRTEQGDSAMYLCASRQQLGGTEAFFGQGTRLTVV.